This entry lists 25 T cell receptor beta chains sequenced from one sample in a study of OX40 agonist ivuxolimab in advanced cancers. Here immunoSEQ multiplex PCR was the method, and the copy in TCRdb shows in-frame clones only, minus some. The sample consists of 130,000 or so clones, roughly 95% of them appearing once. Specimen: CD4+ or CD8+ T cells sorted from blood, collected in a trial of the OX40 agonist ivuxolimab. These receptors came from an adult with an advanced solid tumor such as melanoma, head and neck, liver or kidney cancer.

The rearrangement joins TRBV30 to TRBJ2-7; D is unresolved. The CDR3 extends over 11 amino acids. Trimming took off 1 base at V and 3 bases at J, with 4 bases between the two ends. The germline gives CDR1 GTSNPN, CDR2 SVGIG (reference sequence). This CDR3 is CAWSGNYEQYF. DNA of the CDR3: TGTGCCTGGAGTGGAAACTACGAGCAGTACTTC. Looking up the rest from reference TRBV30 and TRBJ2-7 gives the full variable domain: SQTIHQWPATLVQPVGSPLSLECTVEGTSNPNLYWYRQAAGRGLQLLFYSVGIGQISSEVPQNLSASRPQDRQFILSSKKLLLSDSGFYLCAWSGNYEQYFGPGTRLTVT.

The CDR3 spells CASSVDNSPNTGELFF. CDR3 in DNA: TGTGCCAGCAGCGTAGATAACAGCCCGAACACCGGGGAGCTGTTTTTT. The chain has TRBV9 and TRBJ2-2; D remains ambiguous. The CDR3 loop spans 16 amino acids. CDR1 and CDR2 from the germline V gene are SGDLS and YYNGEE. Trimming took 0 bases from V and 0 from J, leaving 9 bases between them.

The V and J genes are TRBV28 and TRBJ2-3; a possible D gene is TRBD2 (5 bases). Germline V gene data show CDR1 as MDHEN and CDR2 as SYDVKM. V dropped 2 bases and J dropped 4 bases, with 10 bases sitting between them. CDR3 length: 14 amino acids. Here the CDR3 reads CASSLMRASDTQYF. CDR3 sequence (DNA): TGTGCCAGCAGTTTAATGAGGGCCTCAGATACGCAGTATTTT.

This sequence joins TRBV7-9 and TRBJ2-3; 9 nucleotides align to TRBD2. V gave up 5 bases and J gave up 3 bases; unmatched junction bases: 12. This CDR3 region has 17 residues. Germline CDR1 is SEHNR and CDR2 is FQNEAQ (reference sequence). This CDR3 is CASSRASGDLGTDTQYF. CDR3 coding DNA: TGTGCCAGCAGCAGGGCTAGCGGGGATCTGGGGACAGATACGCAGTATTTT.

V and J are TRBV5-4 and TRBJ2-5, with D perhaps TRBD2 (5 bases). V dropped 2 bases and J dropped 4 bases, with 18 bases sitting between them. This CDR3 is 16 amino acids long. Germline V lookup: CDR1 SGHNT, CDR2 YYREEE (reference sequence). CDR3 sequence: CASSLPGKVGLETQYF. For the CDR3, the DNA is TGTGCCAGCAGCTTACCGGGGAAAGTGGGCCTAGAGACCCAGTACTTC.

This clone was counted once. CDR3 loop: CASSYLPYSTEAFF. CDR3 nucleotides: TGTGCCAGCAGTTACCTGCCATATAGCACTGAAGCTTTCTTT. This chain uses TRBV6-5 with TRBJ1-1; no firm D call. Germline values: CDR1 MNHEY, CDR2 SVGAGI. This CDR3 has 14 residues. Trimming left V 2 bases short and J 4 bases short, with 11 bases between.

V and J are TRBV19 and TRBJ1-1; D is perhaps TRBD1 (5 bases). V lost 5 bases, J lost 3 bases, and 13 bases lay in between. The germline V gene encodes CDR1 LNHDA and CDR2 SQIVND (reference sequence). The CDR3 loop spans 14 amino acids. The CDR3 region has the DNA TGTGCCAGTAGTCCCCGGGGACGGTACACTGAAGCTTTCTTT. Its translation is CASSPRGRYTEAFF.

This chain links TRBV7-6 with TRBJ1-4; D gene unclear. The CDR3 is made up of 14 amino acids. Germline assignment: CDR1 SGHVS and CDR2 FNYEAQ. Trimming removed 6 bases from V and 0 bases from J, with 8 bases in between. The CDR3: CASRPTSTNEKLFF. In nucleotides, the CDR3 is TGTGCCAGCAGGCCGACCTCAACTAATGAAAAACTGTTTTTT.

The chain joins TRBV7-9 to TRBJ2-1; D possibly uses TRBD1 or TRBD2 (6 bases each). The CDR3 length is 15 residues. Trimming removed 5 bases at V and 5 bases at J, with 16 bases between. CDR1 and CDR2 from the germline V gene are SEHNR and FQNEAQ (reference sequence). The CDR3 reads CASSPDPGAHNEQFF. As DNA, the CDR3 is TGTGCCAGCAGCCCCGATCCGGGGGCCCACAATGAGCAGTTCTTC.

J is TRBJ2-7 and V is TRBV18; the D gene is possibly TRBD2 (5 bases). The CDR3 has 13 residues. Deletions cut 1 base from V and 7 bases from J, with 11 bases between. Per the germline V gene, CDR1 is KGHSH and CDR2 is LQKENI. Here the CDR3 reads CASSPLPRGEQYF. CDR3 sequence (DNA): TGTGCCAGCTCACCACTTCCTCGGGGAGAGCAGTACTTC.

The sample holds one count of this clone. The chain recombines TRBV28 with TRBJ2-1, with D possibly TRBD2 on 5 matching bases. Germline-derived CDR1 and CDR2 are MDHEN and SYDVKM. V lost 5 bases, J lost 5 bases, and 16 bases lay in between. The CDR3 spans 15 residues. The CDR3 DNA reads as TGTGCCAGCAGTCCCCGACCCCCGGGAAACAATGAGCAGTTCTTC. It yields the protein CASSPRPPGNNEQFF.

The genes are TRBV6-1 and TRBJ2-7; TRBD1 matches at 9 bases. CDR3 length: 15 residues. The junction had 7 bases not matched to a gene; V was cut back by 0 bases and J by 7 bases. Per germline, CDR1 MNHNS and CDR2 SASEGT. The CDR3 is CASSEANRGLDEQYF. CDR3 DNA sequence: TGTGCCAGCAGTGAAGCGAACAGGGGGCTGGATGAGCAGTACTTC.

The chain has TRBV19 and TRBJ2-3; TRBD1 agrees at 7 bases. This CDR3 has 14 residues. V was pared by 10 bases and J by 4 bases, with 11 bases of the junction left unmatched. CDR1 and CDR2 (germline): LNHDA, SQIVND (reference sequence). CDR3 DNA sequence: TGTGCCACGCAAAAGGGGGCAGGAGCAGATACGCAGTATTTT. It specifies CATQKGAGADTQYF.

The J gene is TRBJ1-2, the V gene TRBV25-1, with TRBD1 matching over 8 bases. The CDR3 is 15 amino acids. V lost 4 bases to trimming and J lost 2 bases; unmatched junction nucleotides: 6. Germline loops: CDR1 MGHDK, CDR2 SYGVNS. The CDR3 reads CASSARTGKNYGYTF. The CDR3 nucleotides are TGTGCCAGCAGTGCTCGGACAGGGAAAAACTATGGCTACACCTTC.

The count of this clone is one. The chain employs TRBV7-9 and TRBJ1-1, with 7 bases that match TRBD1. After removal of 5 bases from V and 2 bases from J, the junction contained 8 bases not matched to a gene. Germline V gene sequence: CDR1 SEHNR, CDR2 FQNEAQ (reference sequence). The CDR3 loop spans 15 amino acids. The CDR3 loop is CASSPRGTVNTEAFF. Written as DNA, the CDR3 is TGTGCCAGCAGCCCCCGAGGGACAGTAAACACTGAAGCTTTCTTT.

The CDR3 nucleotides read TGTGCCAGCCGATACCCTGGGACATCGAACACTGAAGCTTTCTTT. Protein: CASRYPGTSNTEAFF. The rearrangement uses TRBV5-8 and TRBJ1-1; D possibly corresponds to TRBD1 (6 bases). There are 15 residues in the CDR3. CDR1 is SGHTS and CDR2 is YDEGEE in the germline V gene. Trimming took off 7 bases at V and 1 base at J, with 17 bases between the two ends.

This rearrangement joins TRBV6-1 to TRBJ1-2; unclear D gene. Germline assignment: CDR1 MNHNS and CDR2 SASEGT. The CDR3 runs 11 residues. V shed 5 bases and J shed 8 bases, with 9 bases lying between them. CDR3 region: CASSLETGYTF. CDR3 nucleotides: TGTGCCAGCAGTCTAGAGACGGGCTACACCTTC.

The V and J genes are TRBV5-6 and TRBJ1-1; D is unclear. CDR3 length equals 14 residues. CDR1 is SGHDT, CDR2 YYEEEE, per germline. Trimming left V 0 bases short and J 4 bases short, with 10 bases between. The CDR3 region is CASSLAIWGTEAFF. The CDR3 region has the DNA TGTGCCAGCAGCTTGGCTATATGGGGCACTGAAGCTTTCTTT.

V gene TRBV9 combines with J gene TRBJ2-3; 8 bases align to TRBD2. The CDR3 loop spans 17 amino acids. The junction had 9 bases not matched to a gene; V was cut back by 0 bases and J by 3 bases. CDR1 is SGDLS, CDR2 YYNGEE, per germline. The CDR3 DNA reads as TGTGCCAGCAGCGTAGGGTTGGGTAGCGGGGTTACAGATACGCAGTATTTT. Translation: CASSVGLGSGVTDTQYF.

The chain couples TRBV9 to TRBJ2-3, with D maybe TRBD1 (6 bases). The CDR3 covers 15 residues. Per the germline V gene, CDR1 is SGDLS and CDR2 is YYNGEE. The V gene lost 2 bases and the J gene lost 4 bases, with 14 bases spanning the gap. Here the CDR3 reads CASSVGKQGPDTQYF. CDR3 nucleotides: TGTGCCAGCAGCGTCGGGAAACAGGGTCCAGATACGCAGTATTTT.

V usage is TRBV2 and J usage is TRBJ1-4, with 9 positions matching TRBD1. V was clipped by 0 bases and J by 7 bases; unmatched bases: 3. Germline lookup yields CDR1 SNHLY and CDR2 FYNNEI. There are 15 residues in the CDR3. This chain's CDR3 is CASSEAGQGVEKLFF. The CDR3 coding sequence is TGTGCCAGCAGTGAAGCGGGACAGGGCGTTGAAAAACTGTTTTTT.

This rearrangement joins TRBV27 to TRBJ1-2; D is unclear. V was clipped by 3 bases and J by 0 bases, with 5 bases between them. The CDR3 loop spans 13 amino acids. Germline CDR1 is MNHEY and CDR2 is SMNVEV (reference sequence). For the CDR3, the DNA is TGTGCCAGCAGTTTCGGGGCTAACTATGGCTACACCTTC. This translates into CASSFGANYGYTF.

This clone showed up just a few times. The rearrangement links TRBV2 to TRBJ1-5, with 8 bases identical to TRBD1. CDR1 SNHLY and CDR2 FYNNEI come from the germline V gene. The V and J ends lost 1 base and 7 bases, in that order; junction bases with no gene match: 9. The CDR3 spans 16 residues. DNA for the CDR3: TGTGCCAGCAGTGAAGGAGGGGCCAGGGGGCTACAGCCCCAGCATTTT. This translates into CASSEGGARGLQPQHF.

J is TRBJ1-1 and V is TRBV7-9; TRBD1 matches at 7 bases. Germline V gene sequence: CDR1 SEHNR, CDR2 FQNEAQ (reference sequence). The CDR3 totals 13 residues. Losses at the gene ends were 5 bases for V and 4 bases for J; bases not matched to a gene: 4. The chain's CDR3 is CASSPPGGTEAFF. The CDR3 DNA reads TGTGCCAGCAGCCCTCCAGGGGGCACTGAAGCTTTCTTT.

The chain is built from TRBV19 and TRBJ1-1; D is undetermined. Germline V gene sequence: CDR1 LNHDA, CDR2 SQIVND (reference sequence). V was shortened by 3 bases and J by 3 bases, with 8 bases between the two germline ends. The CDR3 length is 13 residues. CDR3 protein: CASSMKEYTEAFF. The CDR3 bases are TGTGCCAGTAGTATGAAAGAGTACACTGAAGCTTTCTTT.